Following are 13 T cell receptor beta chains from one sample sequenced in a study of beta chain features in type 1 diabetes. What was sequenced were expressed TCRB transcripts, since all of the isolated RNA had been reverse transcribed. This table comes from immunoSEQ multiplex PCR, and its TCRdb copy is limited to in-frame clones, with some not included. This table has some 180,000 clones, around an eighth appearing once. The sequencing input was central memory CD4+ T cells from blood. Receptors were obtained from a woman aged 18 to 35 in good health.

The chain uses TRBV7-2 and TRBJ1-5, with 7 positions matching TRBD1. The J segment lost 10 bases and the V segment lost 4 bases, leaving 13 bases of the junction unmatched. Germline V gives CDR1 SGHTA, CDR2 FQGNSA. This CDR3 contains 15 residues. The CDR3 bases are TGTGCCAGCAGCTCCAAGGCGCAGGGGGAAAGTCCCCAGCATTTT. It is translated as CASSSKAQGESPQHF.

Turning to this clone: Other DNA sequences in the same sample also yield this CDR3. The J gene is TRBJ1-2, the V gene TRBV18; D not certain. V dropped 3 bases and J dropped 2 bases, with 10 bases sitting between them. The CDR3 runs to 14 residues. CDR1 is KGHSH and CDR2 is LQKENI in the germline V gene. CDR3 bases: TGTGCCAGCTCACCGACGACAAGGAACTATGGCTACACCTTC. Translation: CASSPTTRNYGYTF. The full variable domain, its missing parts supplied by reference TRBV18 and TRBJ1-2, is NAGVMQNPRHLVRRRGQEARLRCSPMKGHSHVYWYRQLPEEGLKFMVYLQKENIIDESGMPKERFSAEFPKEGPSILRIQQVVRGDSAAYFCASSPTTRNYGYTFGSGTRLTVV.

The chain employs TRBV29-1 and TRBJ2-2, with 10 bases identical to TRBD2. J was trimmed by 6 bases and V by 4 bases; bases with no gene match: 8. From germline, CDR1 is SQVTM and CDR2 ANQGSEA. The CDR3 spans 15 residues. CDR3 DNA sequence: TGCAGCGTTGTGTCTAGCGGGAGATTCTCCGGGGAGCTGTTTTTT. Residues: CSVVSSGRFSGELFF.

The rearrangement joins TRBV9 to TRBJ2-5; 10 nucleotides align to TRBD2. Looked up from germline, CDR1 is SGDLS and CDR2 is YYNGEE. The J segment lost 5 bases and the V segment lost 4 bases, leaving 11 bases of the junction unmatched. The CDR3 contains 16 residues. CDR3 nucleotide sequence: TGTGCCAGCAGCATCTCCGGGACTAGCGCCTCTGAGACCCAGTACTTC. Residues: CASSISGTSASETQYF. The complete variable domain, with remaining parts taken from reference TRBV9 and TRBJ2-5, reads DSGVTQTPKHLITATGQRVTLRCSPRSGDLSVYWYQQSLDQGLQFLIQYYNGEERAKGNILERFSAQQFPDLHSELNLSSLELGDSALYFCASSISGTSASETQYFGPGTRLLVL.

This clone was seen more than once but under ten times. The chain is built from TRBV4-3 and TRBJ2-5; 10 nucleotides line up with TRBD2. Germline CDR1 LGHNA, CDR2 YSLEER. The CDR3 covers 14 residues. The junction had 2 bases not matched to a gene; V was cut back by 3 bases and J by 4 bases. Here the CDR3 reads CASSQRLAGETQYF. The CDR3 bases are TGCGCCAGCAGCCAGAGACTAGCGGGAGAGACCCAGTACTTC.

V is TRBV4-1 and J is TRBJ2-1, with TRBD2 matching over 10 bases. The ends lost 0 bases at V and 10 bases at J; junction bases unmatched: 12. Germline V gene data show CDR1 as MGHRA and CDR2 as YSYEKL. The CDR3 covers 17 residues. CDR3 amino acids: CASSQDPASGSTREQFF. CDR3 DNA sequence: TGCGCCAGCAGCCAAGATCCCGCTAGCGGGAGCACCCGGGAGCAGTTCTTC.

This chain connects TRBV7-2 to TRBJ2-7, with TRBD2 identical over 8 bases. With 3 bases clipped from V and 1 base from J, the junction kept 8 bases outside the gene matches. CDR1 is SGHTA, CDR2 FQGNSA, per germline. The CDR3 runs 16 residues. CDR3 sequence (DNA): TGTGCCAGCAGCTTCGATCGACTAGCGCAATCCTACGAGCAGTACTTC. Translating it yields CASSFDRLAQSYEQYF. Filled out from reference TRBV7-2 and TRBJ2-7, the complete variable domain reads GAGVSQSPSNKVTEKGKDVELRCDPISGHTALYWYRQSLGQGLEFLIYFQGNSAPDKSGLPSDRFSAERTGGSVSTLTIQRTQQEDSAVYLCASSFDRLAQSYEQYFGPGTRLTVT.

This chain joins TRBV7-9 and TRBJ1-2, with no clear D. V was trimmed by 4 bases and J by 2 bases, leaving 17 bases between them. CDR1 and CDR2 from the germline V gene are SEHNR and FQNEAQ (reference sequence). The CDR3 has 16 amino acids. In nucleotides, the CDR3 is TGTGCCAGCAGCTCACGGAACAGCAATGTAAACTATGGCTACACCTTC. Its translation: CASSSRNSNVNYGYTF.

The CDR3 protein is CASSTQERAEAFF. CDR3 nucleotides: TGTGCCAGTAGTACACAGGAGCGGGCTGAAGCTTTCTTT. This chain uses TRBV19 with TRBJ1-1, with D perhaps matching TRBD1 (5 bases). CDR3 size: 13 residues. CDR1 LNHDA and CDR2 SQIVND come from the germline V gene (reference sequence). The V gene lost 4 bases and the J gene lost 6 bases, with 12 bases spanning the gap.

This clone was observed a few times. This rearrangement joins TRBV4-2 to TRBJ1-1; TRBD1 aligns across 7 bases. This CDR3 spans 15 amino acids. Germline assignment: CDR1 LGHNA and CDR2 YNFKEQ. V dropped 2 bases and J dropped 7; count of bases not matched to a gene: 10. The CDR3 bases are TGTGCCAGCAGCCAACATCGGGACAGCGCCCATGAAGCTTTCTTT. This sequence encodes CASSQHRDSAHEAFF.

The J gene is TRBJ2-4, the V gene TRBV12-5, with D tentatively TRBD2 (6 bases). The CDR3 totals 14 residues. Germline CDR1 and CDR2: LGHNT and FRNRAP. V lost 7 bases to trimming and J lost 6 bases, with 16 bases between them. In nucleotides, the CDR3 is TGTGCTAGTGCCTTCGGCGGGAATGCAAACATTCAGTACTTC. Translation gives CASAFGGNANIQYF.

The chain couples TRBV6-1 to TRBJ2-3; TRBD2 is a possible D gene (5 bases). Germline V gene sequence: CDR1 MNHNS, CDR2 SASEGT. This CDR3 has 13 amino acids. V gave up 4 bases and J gave up 7 bases, with 12 bases separating them. CDR3 bases: TGTGCCAGCAGTGGAACGGGGTTGAATACGCAGTATTTT. Its translation is CASSGTGLNTQYF.

This clone has a handful of counts. This rearrangement joins TRBV2 to TRBJ1-4; unclear D gene. Germline loops: CDR1 SNHLY, CDR2 FYNNEI. CDR3 length: 13 amino acids. V shed 2 bases and J shed 8 bases, with 9 bases lying between them. In nucleotides, the CDR3 is TGTGCCAGCAGTGAAAGACGGGGAGAAAAACTGTTTTTT. As protein: CASSERRGEKLFF.